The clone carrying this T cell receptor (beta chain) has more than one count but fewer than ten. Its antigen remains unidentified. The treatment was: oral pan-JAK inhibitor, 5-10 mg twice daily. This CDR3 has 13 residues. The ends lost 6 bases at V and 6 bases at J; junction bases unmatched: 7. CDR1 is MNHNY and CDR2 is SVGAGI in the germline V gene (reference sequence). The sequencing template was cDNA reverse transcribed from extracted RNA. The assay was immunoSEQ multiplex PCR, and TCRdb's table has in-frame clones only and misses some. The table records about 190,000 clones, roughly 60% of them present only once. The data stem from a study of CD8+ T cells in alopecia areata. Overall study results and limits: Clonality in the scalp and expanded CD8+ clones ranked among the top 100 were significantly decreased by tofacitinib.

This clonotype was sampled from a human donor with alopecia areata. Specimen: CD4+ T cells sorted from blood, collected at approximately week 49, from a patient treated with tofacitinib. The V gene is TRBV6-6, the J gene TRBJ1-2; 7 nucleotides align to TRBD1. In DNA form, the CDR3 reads TGTGCCAGCAGCCCCGGGACAGATAATGGCTACACCTTC. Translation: CASSPGTDNGYTF.